These 27 T cell receptor beta chains originate from one sample sequenced in a study of read filtering for tumor transcriptome and immune sequencing. Molecular barcoded adaptors covering alpha/delta and beta/gamma chains were used on approximately 440 ng RNA. TCRdb independently ran MiXCR on the reads; one entry per CDR3 protein. Here the sample spans about 90,000 distinct CDR3 sequences, 10% to 15% being singletons. What was sequenced was a population of CD138-negative cells sorted from bone marrow. Receptors were obtained from a donor aged 40 or over with multiple myeloma.

For this clonotype: With a much larger clone just one base away, this may be a read error. V gene TRBV9 combines with J gene TRBJ1-4; 7 bases fit TRBD1. Germline V gene sequence: CDR1 SGDLS, CDR2 YYNGEE. The CDR3 is 13 amino acids. For the CDR3, the DNA is TGTGCCAGCAGCGCCGGGACAGCTGAAAAACTGTCTTTT. Translated, it gives CASSAGTAEKLSF.

This clonotype was found many times. The chain combines TRBV2 with TRBJ2-5; D unresolved. Per germline, CDR1 SNHLY and CDR2 FYNNEI. The CDR3 sequence is 10 residues long. V was trimmed by 8 bases and J by 5 bases, leaving 6 bases between them. The CDR3 loop is CASRRETQYF. CDR3 in DNA: TGTGCCAGCCGCAGGGAGACCCAGTACTTC. The full variable domain, with the rest looked up from reference TRBV2 and TRBJ2-5, is EPEVTQTPSHQVTQMGQEVILRCVPISNHLYFYWYRQILGQKVEFLVSFYNNEISEKSEIFDDQFSVERPDGSNFTLKIRSTKLEDSAMYFCASRRETQYFGPGTRLLVL.

A remark on this clonotype: One base away lies a much larger clone, so this may be a sequencing read error. This chain links TRBV5-1 with TRBJ2-1; 8 positions agree with TRBD2. The CDR3 spans 16 residues. The germline V gene has CDR1 SGHRS and CDR2 YFSETQ. In DNA form, the CDR3 reads TGCGCCAGCAGCTTTGAGGCGGGAGGAAGATACAATGGGCAGTTCTTC. Translation gives CASSFEAGGRYNGQFF.

The V and J genes are TRBV3-1 and TRBJ2-2; D is undetermined. Trimming took off 0 bases at V and 7 bases at J, with 12 bases between the two ends. Germline lookup yields CDR1 LGHDT and CDR2 YNNKEL (reference sequence). The CDR3 runs to 15 residues. This chain's CDR3 is CASSQEWLQNGELFF. In nucleotides, the CDR3 is TGTGCCAGCAGCCAAGAATGGTTGCAGAACGGGGAGCTGTTTTTT.

There are many counts of this clonotype. The rearrangement uses TRBV18 and TRBJ2-1; D may be TRBD1 (7 bases). The ends were cut back, 4 bases at V and 4 bases at J, with 14 bases in the middle. The CDR3 contains 15 residues. Germline V gives CDR1 KGHSH, CDR2 LQKENI. CDR3 sequence reads: CASSRRDSQYNEQFF. The CDR3 region has the DNA TGTGCCAGCTCACGGAGGGACAGCCAGTACAATGAGCAGTTCTTC.

The chain carries TRBV7-2 and TRBJ2-1, with 10 bases lining up with TRBD2. J lost 5 bases, V lost 5 bases, and 6 bases had no gene match. The germline V gene has CDR1 SGHTA and CDR2 FQGNSA. The CDR3 covers 15 residues. DNA for the CDR3: TGTGCCAGCAGCCGGCGGACTAGCGGCGACAATGAGCAGTTCTTC. Protein sequence: CASSRRTSGDNEQFF.

Ten or more counts support this clonotype. This chain connects TRBV14 to TRBJ2-1, with 11 bases fitting TRBD2. Trimming at V came to 5 bases and at J to 3 bases, leaving 3 bases not matched to a gene. The CDR3 runs to 15 residues. The V gene's germline CDR1 is SGHDN and CDR2 FVKESK. In DNA form, the CDR3 reads TGTGCCAGCAGCGAAACTAGCGGGGGCTACAATGAGCAGTTCTTC. It translates to CASSETSGGYNEQFF.

This clonotype was recorded at least ten times. CDR3 sequence reads: CASRVLSYNEQFF. CDR3 nucleotide sequence: TGTGCCAGCAGGGTCCTCTCCTACAATGAGCAGTTCTTC. The chain recombines TRBV6-2 or TRBV6-3 with TRBJ2-1; D remains unclear. The germline V gene has CDR1 MNHEY and CDR2 SVGEGT. The CDR3 sequence is 13 residues long. Trimming took 6 bases from V and 0 from J, leaving 6 bases between them.

In this sample, this clonotype turned up many times. This chain uses TRBV29-1 with TRBJ1-1, with D possibly TRBD1 on 5 matching bases. Germline-derived CDR1 and CDR2 are SQVTM and ANQGSEA. V lost 7 bases and J 2 bases, leaving 17 bases between the germline ends. CDR3 length: 14 residues. The CDR3 loop is CSAPKDTTNTEAFF. In nucleotides, the CDR3 is TGCAGCGCCCCCAAGGACACAACCAACACTGAAGCTTTCTTT.

In its sample, this clonotype was seen many times. At one of its ends the junction is not consistent with the germline gene, which may arise from a read error. V gene TRBV7-7 combines with J gene TRBJ2-1; the D gene is possibly TRBD1 (6 bases). Germline V gene data show CDR1 as SSHAT and CDR2 as FNYEAQ (reference sequence). The CDR3 is 15 amino acids. The CDR3 DNA is TGTGCTAGCAGCCCAGGGCCAGGGGAAGTTAATGAGCAGTTCTTC. Amino acids: CASSPGPGEVNEQFF.

The chain joins TRBV4-1 to TRBJ2-5; D unclear. The CDR3 has 12 amino acids. Looked up from germline, CDR1 is MGHRA and CDR2 is YSYEKL. The ends were cut back, 4 bases at V and 7 bases at J, with 10 bases in the middle. CDR3 sequence (DNA): TGCGCCAGCAGCCGAGGACGAGGGACCCAGTACTTC. Translation: CASSRGRGTQYF.

This clonotype was detected only once. The chain joins TRBV12-5 to TRBJ2-7; TRBD1 or TRBD2 may be the D gene (5 bases each). Trimming took 8 bases from V and 5 from J, leaving 13 bases between them. CDR3 size: 12 residues. Germline CDR1 LGHNT, CDR2 FRNRAP. The CDR3 sequence: CASSPGTNEQYF. The CDR3 bases are TGTGCTAGTAGCCCCGGGACCAACGAGCAGTACTTC.

This clonotype was counted at least ten times. The chain uses TRBV12-3 or TRBV12-4 and TRBJ2-3; 9 bases fit TRBD1. The ends lost 4 bases at V and 3 bases at J; junction bases unmatched: 8. The CDR3 has 16 amino acids. The CDR3 sequence: CASSSRRDRVTDTQYF. The DNA of the CDR3 is TGTGCCAGCAGTTCCCGCCGGGACAGGGTAACAGATACGCAGTATTTT.

The count of this clonotype is one. Given a much more abundant clone one base away, this may be a read error. It is likely a read error, because the conserved phenylalanine at the end of the CDR3 is missing. J is TRBJ2-5 and V is TRBV6-2 or TRBV6-3; unclear D gene. The length of the CDR3 is 13 residues. V was cut by 5 bases and J by 5 bases, with 12 bases left in between. Germline CDR1 is MNHEY and CDR2 is SVGEGT. The DNA for the CDR3 is TGTGCCAGCAGTCAAAGCTTTTGGGAGACCCAGTACTCC. Encoded protein: CASSQSFWETQYS.

The chain employs TRBV7-9 and TRBJ1-6; possible D gene TRBD1, 5 bases. V was clipped by 5 bases and J by 6 bases, with 11 bases between them. Germline CDR1 is SEHNR and CDR2 is FQNEAQ (reference sequence). The length of the CDR3 is 14 residues. The CDR3 is CASSRSDSNSPLHF. For the CDR3, the DNA is TGTGCCAGCAGCCGAAGTGACAGTAATTCACCCCTCCACTTT.

This clonotype has more than one count but fewer than ten. The CDR3 DNA reads as TGTGCCAGCAGCCGAGAAAGGTCCTACGAGCAGTACTTC. Residues: CASSRERSYEQYF. This chain joins TRBV5-4 and TRBJ2-7; D is unresolved. Trimming cost V 4 bases and J 1 base, with 9 bases left between them. The CDR3 length is 13 residues. In germline, CDR1 is SGHNT, CDR2 YYREEE (reference sequence).

This clonotype has at least ten counts. The chain joins TRBV6-1 to TRBJ2-2, with 7 bases aligning to TRBD2. This CDR3 spans 16 amino acids. In germline, CDR1 is MNHNS, CDR2 SASEGT. Unmatched junction bases numbered 9, after V lost 3 bases and J lost 5 bases. The CDR3 protein is CASSDPPGLPTGELFF. The CDR3 nucleotides read TGTGCCAGCAGTGATCCCCCGGGACTACCGACCGGGGAGCTGTTTTTT.

This clonotype has a count of ten or more. The V gene is TRBV27, the J gene TRBJ2-6; D is possibly TRBD1 (5 bases). V lost 6 bases and J 4 bases, leaving 13 bases between the germline ends. CDR3 length equals 15 residues. In germline, CDR1 is MNHEY, CDR2 SMNVEV (reference sequence). CDR3 nucleotide sequence: TGTGCCAGCAGATTCAGGGTGGCCGGGGCCAACGTCCTGACTTTC. Encoded protein: CASRFRVAGANVLTF.

This clonotype was found many times. The rearrangement links TRBV6-1 to TRBJ1-1; D uncertain. The CDR3 is 13 amino acids. Trimming cost V 0 bases and J 11 bases, with 13 bases left between them. Germline CDR1 and CDR2: MNHNS and SASEGT. The CDR3 region is CASSEAVVNRAFF. The DNA for the CDR3 is TGTGCCAGCAGTGAAGCGGTAGTTAATCGGGCTTTCTTT.

This clonotype has a count of ten or more. This chain links TRBV19 with TRBJ1-5; D is unresolved. Trimming removed 7 bases from V and 7 bases from J, with 14 bases in between. CDR3 length: 13 amino acids. Germline loops: CDR1 LNHDA, CDR2 SQIVND (reference sequence). CDR3 sequence: CASKLTREQPQHF. DNA for the CDR3: TGTGCCAGTAAACTAACGAGGGAACAGCCCCAGCATTTT.

CDR3: CASYPQGGGADTQYF. The DNA for the CDR3 is TGTGCCAGCTACCCCCAGGGGGGTGGCGCAGATACGCAGTATTTT. The V gene is TRBV6-2 or TRBV6-3, the J gene TRBJ2-3; a possible D gene is TRBD1 (7 bases). V was cut by 8 bases and J by 4 bases, with 19 bases left in between. Germline assignment: CDR1 MNHEY and CDR2 SVGEGT. This CDR3 region has 15 residues.

This clonotype was seen at least ten times. The CDR3 loop reads CATKSGLYNEQFF. Written as DNA, the CDR3 is TGTGCCACCAAAAGCGGACTTTACAATGAGCAGTTCTTC. The chain joins TRBV24-1 to TRBJ2-1; a possible D gene is TRBD2 (5 bases). Germline CDR1 is KGHDR and CDR2 is SFDVKD. The CDR3 consists of 13 residues. With 8 bases removed from V and 4 bases from J, the gap between germline ends came to 11 bases.

This clonotype was recorded once. A much more abundant neighbour one base away suggests this may be a read error. V and J are TRBV5-1 and TRBJ2-4; TRBD2 aligns across 7 bases. The ends lost 5 bases at V and 15 bases at J; junction bases unmatched: 20. The CDR3 has 15 amino acids. CDR1 and CDR2 (germline): SGHRS, YFSETQ. The CDR3 region has the DNA TGCGCCAGCAGTTTTACCGGGACTAACGGGAGTTATCGGTACTTC. Its translation is CASSFTGTNGSYRYF.

This clonotype was seen a handful of times. The rearrangement joins TRBV5-6 to TRBJ2-3; a weak D match, TRBD1 (8 bases). With 5 bases removed from V and 7 bases from J, the gap between germline ends came to 20 bases. Germline CDR1 reads SGHDT; CDR2 reads YYEEEE. This CDR3 is built from 15 residues. The CDR3 sequence is CASRERDRRLYTQYF. The CDR3 nucleotides read TGTGCCAGCAGGGAGCGGGACAGGAGGCTATATACGCAGTATTTT.

The chain joins TRBV20-1 to TRBJ1-1, with unresolved D. In germline, CDR1 is DFQATT, CDR2 SNEGSKA (reference sequence). The CDR3 runs to 14 residues. The V and J ends lost 1 base and 4 bases respectively, with 13 bases between them. The CDR3 sequence: CSARGRRGITEAFF. The DNA for the CDR3 is TGCAGTGCTAGAGGACGCCGAGGGATCACTGAAGCTTTCTTT.

Many counts were recorded for this clonotype. V is TRBV20-1 and J is TRBJ2-7; D unclear. CDR1 and CDR2 from the germline V gene are DFQATT and SNEGSKA (reference sequence). The CDR3 spans 15 residues. V was cut by 0 bases and J by 6 bases, with 18 bases left in between. CDR3 protein: CSARDIDSGVGEQYF. As DNA, the CDR3 is TGCAGTGCTAGAGATATTGACTCCGGCGTTGGCGAGCAGTACTTC.

A note on this clonotype: One end of the junction is discordant with germline, which a read error may explain. The rearrangement joins TRBV11-2 to TRBJ2-1; unclear D gene. There are 13 residues in the CDR3. Germline CDR1 is SGHAT and CDR2 is FQNNGV. The CDR3 coding sequence is TGTGCCAGCAGCTTATTTTGGCGAAATGAGCAGCTCTTT. Its protein product is CASSLFWRNEQLF.